This T cell receptor (beta chain) was sequenced in a study of blood T cells in healthy people across ages (dated by TCRdb to 2014 to 2015). Background on the whole study: In model experiments, roughly one uniquely barcoded TCR beta cDNA molecule per two T cells was captured by template switching. The study analyzed two additional independent replicas of 1 million unique cDNA reads from the same blood draw for two donors, one aged 18 to 30 and one aged 80 or older. To track age-related changes in TCR beta repertoire diversity, the study relied on deep sequencing normalized with unique cDNA molecular identifiers. To avoid experimental bias, donors of different ages were distributed randomly across sequencing lanes. The donors were divided into four age groups: young (average about 15 years), middle-aged (approximately 39), aged (under 70) and long-lived (roughly 82).

Donors were about 36 systemically healthy Caucasian individuals from Russia aged 6 to 90 years. Around 10 milliliters of peripheral blood were drawn from each donor into EDTA-treated Vacutainer tubes. Ficoll-Paque density-gradient centrifugation was used to isolate PBMCs, with at least 6.5 million per sample. Trizol reagent was used to extract total RNA from PBMCs, with at least 5 micrograms per sample. For every donor, flow cytometry on a PBMC aliquot measured the percentage of naive CD45RAhigh/CD27high T cells. On this clonotype: The clone's antigen remains unknown. Base qualities are not provided; no much larger clone lies one nucleotide away.

From cysteine to phenylalanine, the CDR3 is 15 amino acids long. The DNA shown is the 45-base CDR3, in frame from base 1. CDR1 is given as DFQATT and CDR2 as SNEGSKA, both from the germline V gene (reference sequence). V has 1 base trimmed and J has 2 bases trimmed; junction bases matching no gene number 4. Beyond this particular receptor, the publication reports: Bulk unsorted PBMC profiling prevented conclusive comparison of naive and antigen-experienced compartments. As age increased, observed TCR beta diversity per million T cells dropped in a roughly linear way, and a significant reduction was already evident by age 40. Compared with the aged group, more naive CD4+ T cells, fewer expanded clones and increased TCR diversity were shown by the long-lived group, suggesting age selection. Estimates of total diversity from one million sequenced T cells were regarded as lower bounds and underestimates. Because the CMV infection status of the donors was unknown, age-related changes in expanded clonotypes may potentially have been confounded. There was a strong correlation between observed TCR beta diversity and the percentage of naive T cells measured by flow cytometry.

Library construction relied on 5' RACE. The listed sequencing device is Illumina HiSeq 2500. The second PCR ran for roughly 7 to 11 cycles and used a J-beta primer mix along with a sample-barcoded 5' primer. A unique molecular identifier was introduced onto each TCR beta cDNA molecule by a template-switch 5' adaptor carrying 12 random nucleotides. At least 2.5 million CDR3-containing paired-end reads were obtained from each sample. The Mint cDNA synthesis kit, primed by a TRBC-specific oligonucleotide, was used to synthesize first-strand cDNA from all RNA. All cDNA was treated with uracil-DNA glycosylase and then went through a first 18-cycle PCR with the universal primers M1SS and BC2_uni_R. Under the source paper's analysis protocol: For normalization, 1 million high-quality reads, each with a distinct molecular identifier, were randomly selected from each sample. Instead of being binned into consensus sequences, reads that shared molecular identifiers were thrown out. MiTCR, set to a Q25 quality threshold and the strictest error-elimination algorithm, was used for CDR3 identification, clonotype clustering and error correction. A nonparametric unseen species model with Euler transformation was used to estimate a lower bound on total TCR beta diversity. TCRdb reran the public reads through fastp at Q25 and MiXCR, keeping productive beta chains. Rows are combined by CDR3 protein, so each entry shows the most common genes and DNA. V and J calls and clone size were set by TCRdb, not the authors. Recorded for this sample are over 1.5 million distinct CDR3 sequences; around half of them occurred a single time. The biggest ten clones account for 2.1% of the sample.

This chain joins TRBV20-1 to TRBJ2-4, and 8 junctional nucleotides match TRBD1. The receptor was derived from a woman aged 40 to 55 in good health. Sequencing used blood. The sequence in DNA is TGCAGTGCTAGAGCCGACAGGGGATCCAAAAACATTCAGTACTTC. Its protein reads: CSARADRGSKNIQYF.